Listed here are 28 T cell receptor beta chains from one sample, sequenced in a study of cytomegalovirus exposure and HLA in healthy donors. It was with 60 Vbeta and 13 Jbeta primers that the PCR ran. Some clones are missing from TCRdb's copy, which holds only in-frame ones; the method was immunoSEQ multiplex PCR. The repertoire holds some 180,000 clones, around 78% seen once, with under 2% in the top ten. The source material was PBMCs. Receptor source: a young man in good health and CMV-seronegative.

In this sample, this clone turned up a few times. This rearrangement joins TRBV28 to TRBJ2-3; D may be TRBD2 (6 bases). The germline V and J ends were trimmed by 8 bases and 8 bases, with 14 bases remaining between them. CDR1 is MDHEN, CDR2 SYDVKM, per germline. This CDR3 is 12 amino acids long. CDR3 protein: CASGRTMGTQYF. In DNA form, the CDR3 reads TGTGCCAGCGGGAGGACTATGGGTACGCAGTATTTT.

Of note for this clone: One end of the junction fails to match germline, which may point to a read error. The rearrangement uses TRBV7-9 and TRBJ2-7, with a tentative D call TRBD1 (6 bases). The germline V gene has CDR1 SEHNR and CDR2 FQNEAQ (reference sequence). The CDR3 loop spans 12 amino acids. As DNA, the CDR3 is TGTTCCAGCAGCCTGACAGGCTACGAGCAGTACTTC. This codes for CSSSLTGYEQYF.

The chain uses TRBV18 and TRBJ2-5, with TRBD2 identical over 14 bases. This CDR3 contains 17 residues. Germline CDR1 and CDR2: KGHSH and LQKENI. The V and J ends lost 3 bases and 3 bases, in that order; junction bases with no gene match: 6. The CDR3 DNA sequence: TGTGCCAGCTCACCGGGACTAGCGGGAGATGGTAAAGAGACCCAGTACTTC. The encoded protein is CASSPGLAGDGKETQYF.

The chain combines TRBV5-1 with TRBJ1-1; tentatively, D is TRBD1 (6 bases). There are 16 residues in the CDR3. Germline CDR1 and CDR2: SGHRS and YFSETQ. Trimming stripped 4 bases from V and 10 bases from J, with 26 bases between. CDR3 bases: TGCGCCAGCAGCGCCGTGGGGGGGGCGGGGGAAAAAGGAGCTTTCTTT. It yields the protein CASSAVGGAGEKGAFF.

This chain joins TRBV10-3 and TRBJ2-2; 11 positions agree with TRBD2. V shed 8 bases, J shed 6 bases, and the junction held 17 bases outside the gene matches. Germline V CDR1 and CDR2: ENHRY, SYGVKD. The CDR3 has 18 amino acids. For the CDR3, the DNA is TGTGCCATCGGTGGCGATAATAGCGGGAGGGCCTTCGCCGGGGAGCTGTTTTTT. It is translated as CAIGGDNSGRAFAGELFF.

The sample holds a few counts of this clone. V usage is TRBV6-1 and J usage is TRBJ2-1; unclear D gene. The V end lost 6 bases, the J end lost 0 bases, and 9 bases lay between the germline ends. CDR1 and CDR2 (germline): MNHNS, SASEGT. CDR3 length: 14 residues. As DNA, the CDR3 is TGTGCCAGCAGATCGGTTGGCTCCTACAATGAGCAGTTCTTC. Amino acid sequence: CASRSVGSYNEQFF.

The CDR3 here is CAISESGFLAGVYEQYF. In DNA, the CDR3 is TGTGCCATCAGTGAGTCGGGATTCCTAGCGGGAGTTTACGAGCAGTACTTC. The chain combines TRBV10-3 with TRBJ2-7; 10 positions agree with TRBD2. This CDR3 comprises 17 residues. Germline V gives CDR1 ENHRY, CDR2 SYGVKD. V lost 0 bases and J lost 4; bases outside the gene matches: 9.

This clone was counted between two and nine times. The V gene is TRBV4-2, the J gene TRBJ2-3; 7 bases line up with TRBD2. The CDR3 has 15 residues. J was trimmed by 2 bases and V by 2 bases; bases with no gene match: 4. Germline V gene data show CDR1 as LGHNA and CDR2 as YNFKEQ. DNA of the CDR3: TGTGCCAGCAGCCAACTAGCGGAGCACACAGATACGCAGTATTTT. As protein: CASSQLAEHTDTQYF.

The chain has TRBV2 and TRBJ2-5; 9 nucleotides match TRBD1. The J call may be mistaken, given a closer DNA end match to TRBJ2-7. The V gene's germline CDR1 is SNHLY and CDR2 FYNNEI. CDR3 length equals 15 residues. CDR3 DNA: TGTGCCAGCAGTGAATCGGGACAGGGACCCTACGAGCAGTACTTC. Residues: CASSESGQGPYEQYF.

The V gene is TRBV6-5, the J gene TRBJ2-7; 13 nucleotides agree with TRBD2. V was pared by 5 bases and J by 6 bases, with 4 bases of the junction left unmatched. Germline loops: CDR1 MNHEY, CDR2 SVGAGI. The CDR3 loop spans 14 amino acids. The CDR3 loop reads CASSRLAGGFEQYF. The CDR3 DNA sequence: TGTGCCAGCAGTCGACTAGCGGGAGGTTTCGAGCAGTACTTC.

The chain combines TRBV19 with TRBJ2-7; 7 bases agree with TRBD1. Trimming took 6 bases from V and 2 from J; bases not matched to a gene: 4. Germline values: CDR1 LNHDA, CDR2 SQIVND (reference sequence). The CDR3 contains 13 residues. The CDR3 nucleotides are TGTGCCAGTAGACGGGACAGCCCCTACGAGCAGTACTTC. Encoded protein: CASRRDSPYEQYF.

The chain couples TRBV28 to TRBJ2-7; possible D gene TRBD1, 6 bases. The CDR3 is 16 amino acids. Germline lookup yields CDR1 MDHEN and CDR2 SYDVKM. The germline V and J ends were trimmed by 0 bases and 3 bases, with 15 bases remaining between them. For the CDR3, the DNA is TGTGCCAGCAGTTTATGGATACAGGGAGCAAGCTACGAGCAGTACTTC. Protein: CASSLWIQGASYEQYF.

The chain has TRBV4-1 and TRBJ2-1; D may be TRBD2 (6 bases). V shed 3 bases and J shed 2 bases, with 17 bases lying between them. Germline V CDR1 and CDR2: MGHRA, YSYEKL. The CDR3 covers 17 residues. DNA of the CDR3: TGCGCCAGCAGCCAGTTCGCGGCGGGAAACACCTACAATGAGCAGTTCTTC. Protein sequence: CASSQFAAGNTYNEQFF.

The chain employs TRBV7-3 and TRBJ2-7; TRBD2 might be the D (6 bases). This CDR3 comprises 14 residues. Trimming removed 4 bases from V and 6 bases from J, with 16 bases in between. Germline V gene lookup returns CDR1 SGHTA and CDR2 FQGTGA. The CDR3 sequence is CASSSAGLEGEQYF. As DNA, the CDR3 is TGTGCCAGCAGCTCCGCGGGGCTCGAAGGCGAGCAGTACTTC.

The chain recombines TRBV7-3 with TRBJ2-3; D perhaps matches TRBD2 (6 bases). CDR1 and CDR2 from the germline V gene are SGHTA and FQGTGA. The CDR3 consists of 15 residues. V dropped 2 bases and J dropped 3 bases, with 12 bases sitting between them. The CDR3 sequence is CASSLARGRTDTQYF. CDR3 nucleotide sequence: TGTGCCAGCAGCTTAGCGCGGGGTAGGACAGATACGCAGTATTTT.

This clone was recorded once. V and J are TRBV19 and TRBJ1-1; 7 positions match TRBD1. The germline gives CDR1 LNHDA, CDR2 SQIVND (reference sequence). The junction had 4 bases not matched to a gene; V was cut back by 5 bases and J by 1 base. CDR3 length equals 14 residues. CDR3 residues: CASSLGTANTEAFF. The CDR3 bases are TGTGCCAGTAGTTTAGGGACAGCGAACACTGAAGCTTTCTTT.

This chain uses TRBV28 with TRBJ2-3; D perhaps matches TRBD2 (6 bases). Germline V gene sequence: CDR1 MDHEN, CDR2 SYDVKM. This CDR3 comprises 16 residues. Trimming took off 7 bases at V and 3 bases at J, with 20 bases between the two ends. The CDR3 loop reads CASTTGVLAITDTQYF. The CDR3 bases are TGTGCCAGCACCACCGGGGTCCTAGCGATTACAGATACGCAGTATTTT.

The chain joins TRBV4-2 to TRBJ2-3; D remains ambiguous. V was pared by 4 bases and J by 0 bases, with 8 bases between. The length of the CDR3 is 14 residues. CDR1 is LGHNA and CDR2 is YNFKEQ in the germline V gene. CDR3 loop: CASSLAESTDTQYF. CDR3 nucleotide sequence: TGTGCCAGCAGCCTAGCAGAGAGCACAGATACGCAGTATTTT.

The chain uses TRBV29-1 and TRBJ2-1; D is possibly TRBD1 (6 bases). The CDR3 has 12 amino acids. CDR1 and CDR2 (germline): SQVTM, ANQGSEA. V was trimmed by 5 bases and J by 7 bases, leaving 12 bases between them. The CDR3 DNA reads TGCAGCGTTTACAGGGATTGGAATGAGCAGTTCTTC. Translating it yields CSVYRDWNEQFF.

The chain recombines TRBV2 with TRBJ2-5; D possibly corresponds to TRBD1 (5 bases). CDR3 length: 14 amino acids. V was trimmed by 1 base and J by 0 bases, leaving 6 bases between them. Per the germline V gene, CDR1 is SNHLY and CDR2 is FYNNEI. The CDR3 loop is CASSEDRYQETQYF. The CDR3 DNA follows: TGTGCCAGCAGTGAAGACAGGTACCAAGAGACCCAGTACTTC.

DNA of the CDR3: TGCGCCAGCAGTCATTCGCCCTCAGCGGGAGTCTACTACGAGCAGTACTTC. This sequence encodes CASSHSPSAGVYYEQYF. The chain recombines TRBV23-1 with TRBJ2-7, with 8 bases matching TRBD2. TRBV23-1 carries the ORF label, with uncertain function. Trimming removed 3 bases from V and 3 bases from J; junction bases left unmatched: 13. CDR3 length equals 17 residues.

A few counts support this clone. This chain connects TRBV6-6 to TRBJ1-1; 7 bases agree with TRBD1. The CDR3 loop spans 12 amino acids. The junction had 7 bases not matched to a gene; V was cut back by 5 bases and J by 10 bases. Germline lookup yields CDR1 MNHNY and CDR2 SVGAGI (reference sequence). The CDR3 reads CASSGLEGAAFF. The CDR3 bases are TGTGCCAGCAGTGGTCTCGAGGGGGCAGCTTTCTTT.

V is TRBV25-1 and J is TRBJ1-3; weak D call: TRBD1 (6 bases). Germline V gene lookup returns CDR1 MGHDK and CDR2 SYGVNS. Between the trimmed V and J ends, which lost 2 bases and 6 bases, there was a span of 17 bases. This CDR3 spans 16 amino acids. The CDR3 DNA is TGTGCCAGCAGTGAACAAGTTGAGGGGGGGGAAAACACCATATATTTT. This sequence encodes CASSEQVEGGENTIYF.

The rearrangement joins TRBV5-4 to TRBJ2-7; possible D gene TRBD1, 6 bases. This CDR3 region has 15 residues. Trimming cost V 4 bases and J 2 bases, with 16 bases left between them. The germline V gene encodes CDR1 SGHNT and CDR2 YYREEE (reference sequence). The chain's CDR3 is CASSVSGVRTYEQYF. The CDR3 bases are TGTGCCAGCAGCGTGTCAGGGGTAAGGACCTACGAGCAGTACTTC. The complete variable domain, with remaining parts taken from reference TRBV5-4 and TRBJ2-7, reads ETGVTQSPTHLIKTRGQQVTLRCSSQSGHNTVSWYQQALGQGPQFIFQYYREEENGRGNFPPRFSGLQFPNYSSELNVNALELDDSALYLCASSVSGVRTYEQYFGPGTRLTVT.

The rearrangement uses TRBV6-1 and TRBJ1-6; weak D call: TRBD1 (6 bases). V dropped 3 bases and J dropped 7 bases, with 10 bases sitting between them. This CDR3 spans 14 amino acids. In germline, CDR1 is MNHNS, CDR2 SASEGT. The CDR3 reads CASSERTANSPLHF. In DNA, the CDR3 is TGTGCCAGCAGTGAGAGGACAGCAAATTCACCCCTCCACTTT.

This clone was seen only a few times. V gene TRBV2 combines with J gene TRBJ2-7; TRBD2 aligns across 7 bases. CDR1 is SNHLY, CDR2 FYNNEI, per germline. The CDR3 totals 12 residues. The V and J ends lost 8 bases and 6 bases, in that order; junction bases with no gene match: 7. The CDR3 spells CASVGGPLEQYF. The CDR3 bases are TGTGCCAGCGTGGGAGGGCCTCTCGAGCAGTACTTC.

A single count supports this clone. The chain has TRBV6-5 and TRBJ2-7; TRBD1 matches 7 bases. Losses at the gene ends were 5 bases for V and 3 bases for J; bases not matched to a gene: 10. From germline, CDR1 is MNHEY and CDR2 SVGAGI. This CDR3 comprises 15 residues. CDR3 sequence: CASSTNSGQYYEQYF. The CDR3 region has the DNA TGTGCCAGCAGTACAAACTCGGGACAGTACTACGAGCAGTACTTC.

This chain uses TRBV5-1 with TRBJ2-7; a weak D match, TRBD2 (6 bases). Germline values: CDR1 SGHRS, CDR2 YFSETQ. Trimming removed 4 bases from V and 4 bases from J, with 12 bases in between. The CDR3 totals 13 residues. The CDR3 coding sequence is TGCGCCAGCAGCGAATCGGGGGAGTACGAGCAGTACTTC. Encoded protein: CASSESGEYEQYF.